Below, 2 T cell receptor beta chains from the same sample are listed, as sequenced in a study of blood T cell repertoires in COVID-19. Here immunoSEQ multiplex PCR was the method, and the copy in TCRdb shows in-frame clones only, minus some. The sample lists under 400,000 clones, approximately 87% occurring once. Sequencing was carried out using PBMCs or T cells enriched from blood (not recorded which). Receptor source: a man in his forties or fifties in a cohort exposed to, infected with or recovered from COVID-19 (not recorded which).

The genes are TRBV27 and TRBJ1-2, with 7 bases matching TRBD1. The ends lost 8 bases at V and 8 bases at J; junction bases unmatched: 5. The CDR3 extends over 11 amino acids. In germline, CDR1 is MNHEY, CDR2 SMNVEV (reference sequence). For the CDR3, the DNA is TGTGCCAGCCGACAGGGTGGCGGCTACACCTTC. Translated: CASRQGGGYTF.

The chain couples TRBV7-9 to TRBJ1-2; possibly TRBD1 for D (6 bases). V lost 5 bases and J 4 bases, leaving 14 bases between the germline ends. Germline V CDR1 and CDR2: SEHNR, FQNEAQ (reference sequence). This CDR3 spans 14 amino acids. The CDR3 DNA follows: TGTGCCAGCAGCCCCCGGACAGAAAGCTATGGCTACACCTTC. Translated, it gives CASSPRTESYGYTF.